The 2 T cell receptor beta chains reported below all come from one sample, sequenced in a study of identical twins. In TCRdb, the 5' RACE reads were re-called with MiXCR into one record per CDR3 protein. Of nearly 650,000 distinct CDR3 sequences listed, about 7.6% were seen once; the top ten hold about 1.5%. The same specimen was also included in a second study, on yellow fever vaccine responses in identical twins.

The sequenced sample was PBMCs. The origin of the receptors is a woman in her late teens or twenties in good health.

The rearrangement links TRBV12-3 or TRBV12-4 to TRBJ2-1, with D uncertain. The CDR3 has 13 residues. V was trimmed by 6 bases and J by 7 bases, leaving 13 bases between them. The CDR3 loop is CASRAPGENEQFF. The CDR3 DNA is TGTGCCAGCAGAGCCCCTGGGGAAAATGAGCAGTTCTTC.

This clonotype came up many times. The chain employs TRBV6-1 and TRBJ1-1, with D possibly matching TRBD1 (5 bases). Trimming took 6 bases from V and 1 from J, leaving 18 bases between them. CDR3 length: 16 residues. CDR1 MNHNS and CDR2 SASEGT come from the germline V gene. The CDR3 sequence is CASRLTDVQGNTEAFF. The CDR3 DNA reads TGTGCCAGCAGACTTACCGACGTGCAGGGGAACACTGAAGCTTTCTTT.